What follows is one TCR beta chain and its context. As yet, its antigen is unknown. Indicated time point: newly diagnosed GD, antithyroid drugs for less than 3 months. RNA isolated from PBMCs was used to make the TCR library. These data originate in a study of regulatory T cells in long-lasting Graves disease. Overall study context: For under 3 months, newly diagnosed Graves' patients had been taking antithyroid drugs.

The TCR beta library used iRepertoire HTBI primers with Arm-PCR amplification of CDR3. Each CDR3 protein is one row after TCRdb ran MiXCR on the multiplex PCR reads. The sample shows 200,000 to 250,000 distinct CDR3 sequences, 20% of them seen only once. Overall study findings and caveats: Persistent Graves' patients showed less TCR diversity than newly diagnosed ones. It was in persistent disease that TRBV28, TRBJ1-2 and TRBJ2-5 were favored. More public clonotypes were shared by persistent patients (fewer than 3,000) than by new patients (roughly 910).

Germline V gives CDR1 LNHDA, CDR2 SQIVND (reference sequence). With 5 bases clipped from V and 4 bases from J, the junction kept 4 bases outside the gene matches. The CDR3 totals 16 residues. The material was peripheral blood mononuclear cells (PBMCs), obtained at new diagnosis, from a patient treated with antithyroid drugs. The receptor comes from a female donor with Graves disease. The chain combines TRBV19 with TRBJ2-1, with 14 bases identical to TRBD2. CDR3 in amino acids: CASSETSGGGYNEQFF. The CDR3 bases are TGTGCCAGTAGTGAGACTAGCGGGGGGGGGTACAATGAGCAGTTCTTC. Supplemented by reference TRBV19 and TRBJ2-1, the full variable domain reads DGGITQSPKYLFRKEGQNVTLSCEQNLNHDAMYWYRQDPGQGLRLIYYSQIVNDFQKGDIAEGYSVSREKKESFPLTVTSAQKNPTAFYLCASSETSGGGYNEQFFGPGTRLTVL.